This TCR beta chain was identified during a study of control samples from healthy donors and cancer patients. A word on this clone: At one of its ends the junction is not consistent with the germline gene, which may arise from a read error.

This CDR3 is 15 amino acids long. Per the germline V gene, CDR1 is SGHTA and CDR2 is FQGNSA. Here immunoSEQ multiplex PCR was the method, and the copy in TCRdb shows in-frame clones only, minus some. This sample has more than 95,000 clones, with around 87% found just once. Sequencing was done on a sample of blood. This receptor was obtained from a man in his 60s in good health. V gene TRBV7-2 combines with J gene TRBJ2-3; 11 bases agree with TRBD2. In nucleotides, the CDR3 is TGTGCCAGCAGCTTAGACACGGCTAGCGGGGGGCATAGGGATTTT. It is translated as CASSLDTASGGHRDF. The whole variable domain, filled in from reference TRBV7-2 and TRBJ2-3, reads GAGVSQSPSNKVTEKGKDVELRCDPISGHTALYWYRQSLGQGLEFLIYFQGNSAPDKSGLPSDRFSAERTGGSVSTLTIQRTQQEDSAVYLCASSLDTASGGHRDFGPGTRLTVL.